These T cell receptor beta chains were read from a single sample in a study of blood T cell repertoires in COVID-19. Clones were read by immunoSEQ multiplex PCR, and TCRdb kept only the in-frame ones, dropping some. The sample carries roughly 230,000 clones, 82% recorded once. Sequencing was done on a sample of PBMCs or T cells enriched from blood (not recorded which). The source of these receptors is a woman in her fifties or sixties who had recovered from COVID-19. CDR3s include the opening cysteine and the closing phenylalanine or tryptophan. Fields, in order: clone size, V gene, J gene, D gene, CDR3 DNA, CDR3 protein. A D gene is named only where the DNA matches it firmly. The size field is filled for only some rows; it gives once, few, many or a size class.

>NA|TRBV25-1|TRBJ1-2|NA
TGTGCCAGCAGCCCCGGACAGTTCTATGGCTACACCTTC
CASSPGQFYGYTF
>NA|TRBV7-9|TRBJ1-1|NA
TGTGCCAGCCACATTGGAGCAGGGCTCTCGGACACTGAAGCTTTCTTT
CASHIGAGLSDTEAFF
>NA|TRBV3-1/TRBV3-2|TRBJ1-5|NA
TGTGCCAGCCTAGGGGGAGATCAGCCCCAGCATTTT
CASLGGDQPQHF
>NA|TRBV5-1|TRBJ1-5|NA
TGCGCCAGCAGCTTCACAGGGCTGGCAAATCAGCCCCAGCATTTT
CASSFTGLANQPQHF
>NA|TRBV14|TRBJ2-7|TRBD2
TGTGCCAGCAGCCCCAGCGGGGGATGGGGCTTCGAGCAGTACTTC
CASSPSGGWGFEQYF
>NA|TRBV2|TRBJ2-7|NA
TGTGCCAGCAGTGGAGGGACTCGGAGCTCCTACGAGCAGTACTTC
CASSGGTRSSYEQYF
>NA|TRBV20-1|TRBJ2-1|NA
TGCAGTGCTAGTGAGTCCAAAGCGGCAAGGAGGAATGAGCAGTTCTTC
CSASESKAARRNEQFF
>once|TRBV2|TRBJ2-7|TRBD1
TGTGCCAGCAGGGAGACAGGGGGCATCCACGAGCAGTACTTC
CASRETGGIHEQYF
>NA|TRBV11-2|TRBJ2-7|TRBD2
TGTGCCAGCAGCTTAGACCTAAGCGGGAGCTACGAGCAGTACTTC
CASSLDLSGSYEQYF
>NA|TRBV10-3|TRBJ1-2|TRBD1
TGTGCCACGGGACAGGGGGCCGGGGGCTACACCTTC
CATGQGAGGYTF
>NA|TRBV2|TRBJ2-1|NA
TGTGCCAGCAGTGAAACGGGAGTCTCCTACAATGAGCAGTTCTTC
CASSETGVSYNEQFF
>NA|TRBV5-1|TRBJ2-7|NA
TGCGCCAGCAGCTTGATGGAAGCGGACAGCTACGAGCAGTACTTC
CASSLMEADSYEQYF
>NA|TRBV7-9|TRBJ1-1|NA
TGTGCCAGCAGCTTAAGGGAGGGACTGAACACTGAAGCTTTCTTT
CASSLREGLNTEAFF
>NA|TRBV27|TRBJ2-7|NA
TGTGCCAGCAGTGCAGGGAACTACGAGCAGTACTTC
CASSAGNYEQYF
>NA|TRBV6-5|TRBJ1-1|NA
TGTGCCAGCAGCAGCAGGGGAAGCACTGAAGCTTTCTTT
CASSSRGSTEAFF
>NA|TRBV7-2|TRBJ1-1|TRBD1
TGTGCCAGCAGCTTTACGGACAGGGCTGAAGCTTTCTTT
CASSFTDRAEAFF
>NA|TRBV6-5|TRBJ1-5|NA
TGTGCCAGCAGTTTCCGCAGGGAAAATCAGCCCCAGCATTTT
CASSFRRENQPQHF
>NA|TRBV14|TRBJ1-6|NA
TGTGCCAGCAGCCAAGATTACGGAAGGGGTGGCTATTCACCCCTCCACTTT
CASSQDYGRGGYSPLHF
>once|TRBV3-1/TRBV3-2|TRBJ1-4|NA
TGTGCCAGCAGCCTCCGGGGCGGGGCCCCCTCAATCGAAAAACTGTTTTTT
CASSLRGGAPSIEKLFF
>NA|TRBV19|TRBJ2-5|TRBD2
TGTGCCAGTAGTAGGGGACTAGCGGGACCACAAGAGACCCAGTACTTC
CASSRGLAGPQETQYF
>NA|TRBV12-3/TRBV12-4|TRBJ1-2|TRBD1
TGTGCCAGCAGATCCAGGGGGAGTATTAGCTACACCTTC
CASRSRGSISYTF
>NA|TRBV4-3|TRBJ2-4|TRBD2
TGCGCCAGCAGCCAAGTGTATTCGGGGGGGCCAAAAAACATTCAGTACTTC
CASSQVYSGGPKNIQYF
>NA|TRBV18|TRBJ1-1|TRBD1
TGTGCCAGCTCACCCACAGACAGGGCGAACACTGAAGCTTTCTTT
CASSPTDRANTEAFF
>NA|TRBV3-1/TRBV3-2|TRBJ1-1|NA
TGTGCCAGCAGCCAAGGGCAATTTGGCACTGAAGCTTTCTTT
CASSQGQFGTEAFF
>NA|TRBV11-2|TRBJ2-5|TRBD2
TGTGCCAGCAGCCCCGGAGCGGGAGGGCCCCAAGAGACCCAGTACTTC
CASSPGAGGPQETQYF
>NA|TRBV6-5|TRBJ1-1|NA
TGTGCCACCCAAAGACAGGAGAACACTGAAGCTTTCTTT
CATQRQENTEAFF
>NA|TRBV12-2|TRBJ2-1|NA
TGTGCAAGTCGCTTAGGGACAGGGGGCTTAATCCCCTACAATGAGCAGTTCTTC
CASRLGTGGLIPYNEQFF
>NA|TRBV7-8|TRBJ1-6|TRBD1
TGTGCCAGCAGCCCGCGGGACAGGGGGGGCGGTAATTCACCCCTCCACTTT
CASSPRDRGGGNSPLHF
>NA|TRBV11-3|TRBJ2-2|NA
TGTGCCAGCAGCACACGTGGGGGGGCCAACACCGGGGAGCTGTTTTTT
CASSTRGGANTGELFF
>NA|TRBV9|TRBJ2-7|TRBD2
TGTGCCAGCAGCGTAGCTGGGGCTAGCGGGAGGGGCGAGCAGTACTTC
CASSVAGASGRGEQYF
>NA|TRBV5-4|TRBJ2-2|NA
TGTGCCAGCAGCGGGGTGAGGGACACCGGGGAGCTGTTTTTT
CASSGVRDTGELFF
>NA|TRBV5-4|TRBJ2-3|TRBD2
TGTGCCAGCAGGCCTACACTAGCGGGAGGGGGAGGTACGCAGTATTTT
CASRPTLAGGGGTQYF
>NA|TRBV28|TRBJ2-3|NA
TGTGCCATACCGGGATCCAGCACAGATACGCAGTATTTT
CAIPGSSTDTQYF
>few|TRBV19|TRBJ2-2|NA
TGTGCCAGTAGTATAGGTGAAGGGGTAACCGGGGAGCTGTTTTTT
CASSIGEGVTGELFF
>few|TRBV27|TRBJ2-7|NA
TGTGCCAGCAGTGTCACAAGTGGACTCACCTACGAGCAGTACTTC
CASSVTSGLTYEQYF